The entry below describes one T cell receptor beta chain. The antigen is not known. Sequenced by immunoSEQ multiplex PCR; TCRdb stores in-frame clones only, minus some. The repertoire consists of 2 million to 2.5 million clones, with just over 90% occurring once and the leading ten covering 0.35% to 0.5%. This sample is part of a study of shared clonotypes between healthy human individuals. Study outcomes and limitations: The sole specimen, blood, was sampled, and tissue repertoires likely differ. Incompleteness in sorted-subset sequencing, despite large depth, was shown by rarefaction.

The TCR comes from a young man in good health. Some clones in this sample may be carry-over from other donors' samples. The sample was naive CD4+ T cells from PBMCs. The subset is: CD45RA+ positively selected.

CDR3 protein: CASSPGQIYNEQFF. Here the CDR3 DNA reads TGTGCCAGCAGTCCGGGACAAATCTACAATGAGCAGTTCTTC. V is TRBV7-9 and J is TRBJ2-1, with a weak D call TRBD1 (6 bases). CDR1 is SEHNR, CDR2 FQNEAQ, per germline (reference sequence). V lost 6 bases to trimming and J lost 3 bases, with 12 bases between them. The length of the CDR3 is 14 residues.